The entry that follows covers one T cell receptor beta chain sequence. The data were taken from a study of blood T cell repertoires in COVID-19. Study details: Italy, Spain and the United States were the sources of the convalescent and acute COVID-19 samples. T cells, B-cell-depleted T cells, or PBMCs provided the cDNA or gDNA that served as material.

In the source study's methods: Amplifying reference gene primers gave estimates of nucleated cell counts. The data were produced by immunoSEQ multiplex PCR, yet TCRdb's version contains in-frame clones alone and is incomplete. That table is the source of V, J and clone size, and D and trimming were worked out from the DNA. The table shows 45,000 or so clones, with 83% occurring only once. Germline V CDR1 and CDR2: MDHEN, SYDVKM. The CDR3 loop spans 12 amino acids. V was cut by 9 bases and J by 5 bases, with 10 bases left in between. Sequenced sample: peripheral blood. J is TRBJ1-4 and V is TRBV28, with D hard to call. The origin of this receptor is an elderly man in a cohort sampled during active COVID-19. This chain's CDR3 is CASGRRNEKLFF. In DNA form, the CDR3 reads TGTGCCAGTGGACGGAGGAATGAAAAACTGTTTTTT. The entire variable domain, with the rest obtained from reference TRBV28 and TRBJ1-4, is as follows: DVKVTQSSRYLVKRTGEKVFLECVQDMDHENMFWYRQDPGLGLRLIYFSYDVKMKEKGDIPEGYSVSREKKERFSLILESASTNQTSMYLCASGRRNEKLFFGSGTQLSVL.